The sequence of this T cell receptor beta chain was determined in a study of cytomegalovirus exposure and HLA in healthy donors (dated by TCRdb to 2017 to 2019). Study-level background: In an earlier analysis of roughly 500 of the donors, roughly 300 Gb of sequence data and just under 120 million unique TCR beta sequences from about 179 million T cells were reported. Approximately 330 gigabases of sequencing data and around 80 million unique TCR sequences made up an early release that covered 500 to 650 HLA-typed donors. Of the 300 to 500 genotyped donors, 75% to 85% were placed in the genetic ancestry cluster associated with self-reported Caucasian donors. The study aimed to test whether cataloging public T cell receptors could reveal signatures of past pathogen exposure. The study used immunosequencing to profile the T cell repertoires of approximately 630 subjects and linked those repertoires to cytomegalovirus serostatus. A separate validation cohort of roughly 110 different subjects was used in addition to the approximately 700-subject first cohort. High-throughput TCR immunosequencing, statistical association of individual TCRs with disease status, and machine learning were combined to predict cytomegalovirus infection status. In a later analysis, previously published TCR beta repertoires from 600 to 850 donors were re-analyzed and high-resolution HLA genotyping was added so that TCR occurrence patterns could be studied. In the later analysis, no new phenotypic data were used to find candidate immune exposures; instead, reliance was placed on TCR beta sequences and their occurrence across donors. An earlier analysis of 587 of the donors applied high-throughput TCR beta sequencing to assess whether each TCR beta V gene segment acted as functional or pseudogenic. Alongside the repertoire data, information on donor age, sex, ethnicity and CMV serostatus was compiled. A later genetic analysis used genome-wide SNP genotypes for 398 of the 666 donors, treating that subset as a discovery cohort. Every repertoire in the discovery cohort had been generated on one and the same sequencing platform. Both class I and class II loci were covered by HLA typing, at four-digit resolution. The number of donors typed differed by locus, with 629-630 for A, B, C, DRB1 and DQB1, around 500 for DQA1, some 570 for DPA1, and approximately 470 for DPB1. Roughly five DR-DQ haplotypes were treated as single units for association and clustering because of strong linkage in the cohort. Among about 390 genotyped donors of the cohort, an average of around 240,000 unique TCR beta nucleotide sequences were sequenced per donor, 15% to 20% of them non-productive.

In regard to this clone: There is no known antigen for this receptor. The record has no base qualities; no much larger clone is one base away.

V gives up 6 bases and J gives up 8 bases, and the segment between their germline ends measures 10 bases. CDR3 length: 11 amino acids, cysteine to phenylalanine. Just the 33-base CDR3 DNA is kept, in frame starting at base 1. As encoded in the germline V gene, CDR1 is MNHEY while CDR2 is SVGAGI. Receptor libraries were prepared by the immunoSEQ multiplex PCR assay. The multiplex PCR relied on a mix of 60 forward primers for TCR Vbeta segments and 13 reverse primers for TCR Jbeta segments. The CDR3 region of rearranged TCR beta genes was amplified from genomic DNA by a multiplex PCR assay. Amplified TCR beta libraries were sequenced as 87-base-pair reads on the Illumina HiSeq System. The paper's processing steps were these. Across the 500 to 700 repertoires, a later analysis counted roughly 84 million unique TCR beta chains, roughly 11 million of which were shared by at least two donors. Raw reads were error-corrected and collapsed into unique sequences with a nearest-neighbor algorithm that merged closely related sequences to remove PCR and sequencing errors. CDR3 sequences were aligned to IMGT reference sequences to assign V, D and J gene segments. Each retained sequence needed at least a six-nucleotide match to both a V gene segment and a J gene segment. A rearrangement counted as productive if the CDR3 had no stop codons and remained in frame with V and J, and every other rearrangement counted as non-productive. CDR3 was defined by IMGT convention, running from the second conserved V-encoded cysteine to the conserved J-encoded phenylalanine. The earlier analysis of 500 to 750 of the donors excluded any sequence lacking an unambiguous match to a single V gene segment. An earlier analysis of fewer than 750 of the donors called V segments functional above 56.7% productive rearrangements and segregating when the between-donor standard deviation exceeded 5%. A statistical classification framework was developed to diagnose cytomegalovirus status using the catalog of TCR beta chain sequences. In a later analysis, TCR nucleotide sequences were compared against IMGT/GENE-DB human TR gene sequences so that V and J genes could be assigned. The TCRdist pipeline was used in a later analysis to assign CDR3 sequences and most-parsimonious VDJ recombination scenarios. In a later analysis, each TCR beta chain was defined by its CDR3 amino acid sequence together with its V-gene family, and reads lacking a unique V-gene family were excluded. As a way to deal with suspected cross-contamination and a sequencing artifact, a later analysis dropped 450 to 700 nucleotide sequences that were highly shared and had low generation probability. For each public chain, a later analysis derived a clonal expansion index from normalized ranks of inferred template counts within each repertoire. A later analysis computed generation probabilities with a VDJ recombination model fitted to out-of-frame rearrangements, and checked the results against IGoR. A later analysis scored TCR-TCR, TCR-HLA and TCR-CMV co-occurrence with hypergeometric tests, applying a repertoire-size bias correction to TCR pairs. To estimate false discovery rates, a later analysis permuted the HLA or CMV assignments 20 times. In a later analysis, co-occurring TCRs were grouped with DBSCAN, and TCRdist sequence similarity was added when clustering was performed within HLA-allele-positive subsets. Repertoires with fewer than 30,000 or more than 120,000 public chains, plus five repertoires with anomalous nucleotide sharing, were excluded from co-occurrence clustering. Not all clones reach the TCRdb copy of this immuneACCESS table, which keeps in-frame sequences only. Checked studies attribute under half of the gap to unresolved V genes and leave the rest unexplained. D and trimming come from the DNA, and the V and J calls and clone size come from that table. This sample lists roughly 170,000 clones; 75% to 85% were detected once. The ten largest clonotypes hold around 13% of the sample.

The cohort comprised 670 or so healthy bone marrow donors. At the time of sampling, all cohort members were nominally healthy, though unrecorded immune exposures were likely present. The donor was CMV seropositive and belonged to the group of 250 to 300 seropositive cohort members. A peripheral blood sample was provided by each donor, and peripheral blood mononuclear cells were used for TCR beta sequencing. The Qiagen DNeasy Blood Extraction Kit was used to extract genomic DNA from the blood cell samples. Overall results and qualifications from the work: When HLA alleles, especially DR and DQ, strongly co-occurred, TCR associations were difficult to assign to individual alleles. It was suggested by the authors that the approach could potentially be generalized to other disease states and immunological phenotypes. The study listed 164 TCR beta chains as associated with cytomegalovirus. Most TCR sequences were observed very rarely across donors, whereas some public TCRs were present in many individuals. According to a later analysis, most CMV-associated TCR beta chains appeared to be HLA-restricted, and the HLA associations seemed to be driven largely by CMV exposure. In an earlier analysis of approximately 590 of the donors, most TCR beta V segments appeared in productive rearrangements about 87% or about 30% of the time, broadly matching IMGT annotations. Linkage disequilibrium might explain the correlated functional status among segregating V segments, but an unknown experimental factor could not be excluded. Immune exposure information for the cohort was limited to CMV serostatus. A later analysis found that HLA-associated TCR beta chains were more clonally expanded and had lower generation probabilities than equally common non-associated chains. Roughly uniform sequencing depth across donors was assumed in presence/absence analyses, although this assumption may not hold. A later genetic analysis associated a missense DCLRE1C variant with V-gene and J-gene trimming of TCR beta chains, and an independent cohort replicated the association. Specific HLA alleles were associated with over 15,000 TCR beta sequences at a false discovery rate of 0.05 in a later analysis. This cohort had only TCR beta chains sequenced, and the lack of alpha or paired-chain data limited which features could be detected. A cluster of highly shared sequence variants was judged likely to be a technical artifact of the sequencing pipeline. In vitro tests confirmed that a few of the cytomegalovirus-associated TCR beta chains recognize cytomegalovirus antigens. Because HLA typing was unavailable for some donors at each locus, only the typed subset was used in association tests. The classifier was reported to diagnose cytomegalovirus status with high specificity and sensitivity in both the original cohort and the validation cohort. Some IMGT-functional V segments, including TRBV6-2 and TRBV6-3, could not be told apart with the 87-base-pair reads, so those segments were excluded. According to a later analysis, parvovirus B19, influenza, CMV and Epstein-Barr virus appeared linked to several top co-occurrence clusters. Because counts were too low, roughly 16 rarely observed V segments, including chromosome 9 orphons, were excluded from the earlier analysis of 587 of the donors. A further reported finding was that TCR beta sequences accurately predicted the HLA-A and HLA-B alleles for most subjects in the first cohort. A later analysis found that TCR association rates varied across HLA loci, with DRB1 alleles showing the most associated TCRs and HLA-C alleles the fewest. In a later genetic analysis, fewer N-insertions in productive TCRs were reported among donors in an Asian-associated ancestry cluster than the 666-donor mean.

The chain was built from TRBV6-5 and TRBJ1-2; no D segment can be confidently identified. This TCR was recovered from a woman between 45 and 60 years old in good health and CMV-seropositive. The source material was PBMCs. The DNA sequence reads TGTGCCAGCAGATACAGAGAAGGCTACACCTTC. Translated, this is CASRYREGYTF.